The 20 T cell receptor beta chains in this list originate from one sample, sequenced in a study of T cell responses to AZD1222 COVID-19 vaccine. Assay used: immunoSEQ multiplex PCR; TCRdb lists only in-frame clones, some missing. The table lists roughly 100,000 clones, approximately 89% of them singletons. Sequences were derived from peripheral blood, sampled on day 0 of AZD1222 vaccination. The receptor source for this set is an adult in good health.

The gene calls are TRBV7-2 and TRBJ2-5, with 9 nucleotides matching TRBD2. The CDR3 is made up of 17 amino acids. Germline CDR1 is SGHTA and CDR2 is FQGNSA. J gave up 5 bases and V 0 bases, and 10 bases lay outside the gene matches. For the CDR3, the DNA is TGTGCCAGCAGCTTAGCGTGGGAGTTAGCGGGAGCTGAGACCCAGTACTTC. Its protein product is CASSLAWELAGAETQYF.

The chain has TRBV5-4 and TRBJ1-3, with D possibly being TRBD1 (5 bases). The V end was cut by 3 bases, the J end by 0 bases, with 13 bases between. The V gene's germline CDR1 is SGHNT and CDR2 YYREEE (reference sequence). The CDR3 covers 16 residues. The CDR3 sequence: CASSSKRDSSGNTIYF. The CDR3 DNA sequence: TGTGCCAGCAGCTCAAAACGAGACAGCTCTGGAAACACCATATATTTT.

The genes are TRBV12-3 or TRBV12-4 and TRBJ1-4; D remains ambiguous. The germline V and J ends were trimmed by 8 bases and 8 bases, with 15 bases remaining between them. This CDR3 has 13 residues. The CDR3 region is CASDGGSGEKLFF. In DNA form, the CDR3 reads TGTGCCAGCGACGGAGGCTCCGGAGAAAAACTGTTTTTT.

The rearrangement uses TRBV4-3 and TRBJ1-5; no definite D call. From germline, CDR1 is LGHNA and CDR2 YSLEER. V shed 0 bases and J shed 3 bases, with 9 bases lying between them. The CDR3 spans 15 residues. CDR3 amino acids: CASSQEGGNNQPQHF. CDR3 bases: TGCGCCAGCAGCCAAGAAGGAGGGAACAATCAGCCCCAGCATTTT.

This sequence joins TRBV28 and TRBJ2-2; TRBD1 matches at 8 bases. The CDR3 runs to 17 residues. From germline, CDR1 is MDHEN and CDR2 SYDVKM. The J segment lost 6 bases and the V segment lost 8 bases, leaving 17 bases of the junction unmatched. CDR3 sequence: CASGQTGGQVRSGELFF. DNA of the CDR3: TGTGCCAGCGGACAAACAGGGGGGCAGGTTCGTTCCGGGGAGCTGTTTTTT.

V gene TRBV7-2 combines with J gene TRBJ1-4; D unclear. This CDR3 is 13 amino acids long. V lost 2 bases and J 8 bases, leaving 9 bases between the germline ends. CDR1 and CDR2 (germline): SGHTA, FQGNSA. The CDR3 bases are TGTGCCAGCAGCTTATCCCAGTGGGAAAAACTGTTTTTT. It translates to CASSLSQWEKLFF.

The rearrangement uses TRBV28 and TRBJ1-4; 7 bases match TRBD1. The CDR3 loop spans 14 amino acids. The J segment lost 3 bases and the V segment lost 10 bases, leaving 8 bases of the junction unmatched. The germline gives CDR1 MDHEN, CDR2 SYDVKM. CDR3 DNA sequence: TGTGCCATCAGACAGGGAGGAGCTAATGAAAAACTGTTTTTT. Its translation is CAIRQGGANEKLFF.

The chain is built from TRBV29-1 and TRBJ1-5; D is undetermined. Per the germline V gene, CDR1 is SQVTM and CDR2 is ANQGSEA. CDR3 length: 13 amino acids. The V end lost 5 bases, the J end lost 3 bases, and 11 bases lay between the germline ends. The CDR3 loop reads CSVRAGYNQPQHF. CDR3 DNA: TGCAGCGTTCGGGCAGGCTACAATCAGCCCCAGCATTTT.

This chain connects TRBV6-2 or TRBV6-3 to TRBJ1-2; D possibly corresponds to TRBD1 (6 bases). This CDR3 has 15 amino acids. Germline V CDR1 and CDR2: MNHEY, SVGEGT. The V and J ends lost 0 bases and 8 bases respectively, with 16 bases between them. The CDR3 DNA is TGTGCCAGCAGTTACTCGACCCCAGGGGCTGGCGGCTACACCTTC. Its translation is CASSYSTPGAGGYTF.

This chain connects TRBV9 to TRBJ2-7; TRBD1 agrees at 7 bases. Germline loops: CDR1 SGDLS, CDR2 YYNGEE. V gave up 5 bases and J gave up 6 bases; unmatched junction bases: 8. This CDR3 has 13 amino acids. CDR3 loop: CASSNRGDGEQYF. In DNA form, the CDR3 reads TGTGCCAGCAGTAACAGGGGAGACGGCGAGCAGTACTTC. The full variable domain, completed using reference TRBV9 and TRBJ2-7, is DSGVTQTPKHLITATGQRVTLRCSPRSGDLSVYWYQQSLDQGLQFLIQYYNGEERAKGNILERFSAQQFPDLHSELNLSSLELGDSALYFCASSNRGDGEQYFGPGTRLTVT.

This chain links TRBV9 with TRBJ1-1, with unresolved D. The germline V gene encodes CDR1 SGDLS and CDR2 YYNGEE. CDR3 length: 14 amino acids. Trimming removed 6 bases at V and 0 bases at J, with 12 bases between. CDR3 DNA sequence: TGTGCCAGCACCATCGGTTTAATGAACACTGAAGCTTTCTTT. Residues: CASTIGLMNTEAFF. Full variable domain (outside the CDR3, taken from reference TRBV9 and TRBJ1-1): DSGVTQTPKHLITATGQRVTLRCSPRSGDLSVYWYQQSLDQGLQFLIQYYNGEERAKGNILERFSAQQFPDLHSELNLSSLELGDSALYFCASTIGLMNTEAFFGQGTRLTVV.

This chain connects TRBV5-4 to TRBJ1-1; TRBD1 is a possible D gene (6 bases). Trimming took 3 bases from V and 1 from J, leaving 16 bases between them. CDR1 SGHNT and CDR2 YYREEE come from the germline V gene (reference sequence). The CDR3 covers 16 residues. Here the CDR3 reads CASSSGFRTENTEAFF. Here the CDR3 DNA reads TGTGCCAGCAGCTCGGGATTTCGGACAGAGAACACTGAAGCTTTCTTT.

This chain links TRBV19 with TRBJ2-2; D uncertain. Trimming pared 6 bases from V and 4 bases from J, leaving 15 bases between. CDR1 is LNHDA, CDR2 SQIVND, per germline (reference sequence). The CDR3 totals 15 residues. This chain's CDR3 is CASSSQWGTTGELFF. In nucleotides, the CDR3 is TGTGCCAGTAGCAGTCAATGGGGTACCACCGGGGAGCTGTTTTTT.

The chain couples TRBV19 to TRBJ2-7; D is perhaps TRBD2 (7 bases). CDR1 is LNHDA and CDR2 is SQIVND in the germline V gene (reference sequence). The CDR3 totals 15 residues. V was shortened by 0 bases and J by 4 bases, with 13 bases between the two germline ends. CDR3 protein: CASSIERGLLYEQYF. As DNA, the CDR3 is TGTGCCAGTAGTATAGAGCGGGGGCTCTTATACGAGCAGTACTTC. The variable domain in full, with the rest retrieved from reference TRBV19 and TRBJ2-7, is DGGITQSPKYLFRKEGQNVTLSCEQNLNHDAMYWYRQDPGQGLRLIYYSQIVNDFQKGDIAEGYSVSREKKESFPLTVTSAQKNPTAFYLCASSIERGLLYEQYFGPGTRLTVT.

V gene TRBV3-1 (or the pseudogene TRBV3-2) combines with J gene TRBJ2-7; unclear D gene. V gave up 2 bases and J gave up 7 bases, with 6 bases separating them. Germline CDR1 LGHDT, CDR2 YNNKEL (reference sequence). The length of the CDR3 is 11 residues. Written as DNA, the CDR3 is TGTGCCAGCAGCCAATTTTTTGAGCAGTACTTC. Translated, it gives CASSQFFEQYF.

The rearrangement joins TRBV7-9 to TRBJ2-7, with TRBD1 as a possible D gene (6 bases). V was clipped by 5 bases and J by 2 bases, with 13 bases between them. The CDR3 is made up of 14 amino acids. From germline, CDR1 is SEHNR and CDR2 FQNEAQ (reference sequence). The CDR3 region is CASSQGQAPYEQYF. As DNA, the CDR3 is TGTGCCAGCAGCCAGGGGCAGGCTCCCTACGAGCAGTACTTC.

This chain links TRBV18 with TRBJ1-6; D gene uncertain. In germline, CDR1 is KGHSH, CDR2 LQKENI. This CDR3 comprises 14 residues. V lost 2 bases and J 7 bases, leaving 9 bases between the germline ends. CDR3 amino acids: CASSPTDINSPLHF. DNA of the CDR3: TGTGCCAGCTCACCAACAGACATCAATTCACCCCTCCACTTT.

The chain recombines TRBV7-6 with TRBJ2-2; 9 bases map to TRBD1. Losses at the gene ends were 2 bases for V and 7 bases for J; bases not matched to a gene: 11. Per germline, CDR1 SGHVS and CDR2 FNYEAQ. The CDR3 has 17 residues. The chain's CDR3 is CASSLMADRGNNGELFF. CDR3 nucleotides: TGTGCCAGCAGCTTAATGGCTGACAGGGGGAATAACGGGGAGCTGTTTTTT.

The rearrangement links TRBV27 to TRBJ2-1, with 10 positions matching TRBD2. Germline V gene sequence: CDR1 MNHEY, CDR2 SMNVEV (reference sequence). The CDR3 has 17 residues. J lost 0 bases, V lost 0 bases, and 2 bases had no gene match. CDR3 nucleotides: TGTGCCAGCAGTTTATCTTCTAGCGGGAGCTCCTACAATGAGCAGTTCTTC. Its translation is CASSLSSSGSSYNEQFF.

The chain couples TRBV7-9 to TRBJ1-2; 8 bases are shared with TRBD1. Germline V gives CDR1 SEHNR, CDR2 FQNEAQ (reference sequence). With V trimmed by 5 bases and J by 6 bases, 14 bases remained unmatched. CDR3 length: 16 residues. The CDR3 protein is CASSLLIGQGKNGYTF. The CDR3 nucleotides are TGTGCCAGCAGCCTCCTTATCGGACAGGGCAAGAATGGCTACACCTTC.